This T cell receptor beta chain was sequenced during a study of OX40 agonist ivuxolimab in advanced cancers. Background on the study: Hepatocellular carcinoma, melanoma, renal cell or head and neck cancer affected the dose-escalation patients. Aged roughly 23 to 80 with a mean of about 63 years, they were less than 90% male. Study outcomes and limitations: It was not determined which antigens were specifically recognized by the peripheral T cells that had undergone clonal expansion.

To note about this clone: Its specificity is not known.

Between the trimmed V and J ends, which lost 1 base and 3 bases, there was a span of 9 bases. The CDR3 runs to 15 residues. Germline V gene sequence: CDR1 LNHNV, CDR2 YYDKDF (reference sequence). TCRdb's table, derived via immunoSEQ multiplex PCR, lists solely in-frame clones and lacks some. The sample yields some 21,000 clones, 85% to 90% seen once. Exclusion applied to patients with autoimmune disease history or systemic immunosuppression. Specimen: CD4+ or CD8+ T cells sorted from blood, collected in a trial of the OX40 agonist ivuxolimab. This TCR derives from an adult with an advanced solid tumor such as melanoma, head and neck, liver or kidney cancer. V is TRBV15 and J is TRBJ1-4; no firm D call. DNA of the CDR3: TGTGCCACCAGCAGAGGGGCGCTGCCTAATGAAAAACTGTTTTTT. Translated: CATSRGALPNEKLFF.